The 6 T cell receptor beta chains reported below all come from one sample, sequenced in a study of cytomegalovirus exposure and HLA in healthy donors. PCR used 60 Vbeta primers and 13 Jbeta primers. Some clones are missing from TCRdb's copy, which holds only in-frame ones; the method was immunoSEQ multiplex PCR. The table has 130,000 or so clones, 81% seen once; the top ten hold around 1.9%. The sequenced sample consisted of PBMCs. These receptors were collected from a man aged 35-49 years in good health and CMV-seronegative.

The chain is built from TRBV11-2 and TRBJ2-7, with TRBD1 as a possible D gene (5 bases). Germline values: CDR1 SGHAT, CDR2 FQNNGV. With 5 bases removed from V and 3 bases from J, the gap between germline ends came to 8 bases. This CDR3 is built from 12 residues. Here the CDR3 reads CASSADSYEQYF. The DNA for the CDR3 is TGTGCCAGCAGCGCTGACAGCTACGAGCAGTACTTC.

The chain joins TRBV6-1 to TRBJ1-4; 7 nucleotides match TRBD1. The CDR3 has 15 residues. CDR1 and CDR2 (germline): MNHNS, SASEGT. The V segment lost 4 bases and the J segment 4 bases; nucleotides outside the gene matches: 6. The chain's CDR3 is CASSGRDSLNEKLFF. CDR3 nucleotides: TGTGCCAGCAGTGGCCGGGACAGCCTTAATGAAAAACTGTTTTTT.

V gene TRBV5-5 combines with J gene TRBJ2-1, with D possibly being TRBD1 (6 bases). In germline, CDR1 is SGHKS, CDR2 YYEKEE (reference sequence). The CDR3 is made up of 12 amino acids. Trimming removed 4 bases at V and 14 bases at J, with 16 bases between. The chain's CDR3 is CASSLQLEGEFF. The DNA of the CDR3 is TGTGCCAGCAGCCTGCAACTAGAGGGGGAGTTCTTC.

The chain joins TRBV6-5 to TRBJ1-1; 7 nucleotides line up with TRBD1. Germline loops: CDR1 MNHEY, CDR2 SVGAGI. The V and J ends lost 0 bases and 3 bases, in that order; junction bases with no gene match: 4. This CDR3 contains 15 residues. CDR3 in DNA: TGTGCCAGCAGTTACTCTACAGGGGTCGACACTGAAGCTTTCTTT. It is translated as CASSYSTGVDTEAFF.

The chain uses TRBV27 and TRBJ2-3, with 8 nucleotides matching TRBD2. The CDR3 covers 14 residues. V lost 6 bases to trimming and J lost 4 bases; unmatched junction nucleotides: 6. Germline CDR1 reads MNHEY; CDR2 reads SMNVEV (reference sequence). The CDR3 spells CASRPAGEADTQYF. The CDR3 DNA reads TGTGCCAGCAGGCCAGCGGGAGAGGCAGATACGCAGTATTTT.

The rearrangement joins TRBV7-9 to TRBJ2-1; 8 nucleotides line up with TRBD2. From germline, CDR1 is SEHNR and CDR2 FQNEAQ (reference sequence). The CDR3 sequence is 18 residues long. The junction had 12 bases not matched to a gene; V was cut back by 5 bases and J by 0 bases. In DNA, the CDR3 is TGTGCCAGCAGCCCACTTGCGACTAGCGTTAGCTCCTACAATGAGCAGTTCTTC. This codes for CASSPLATSVSSYNEQFF.